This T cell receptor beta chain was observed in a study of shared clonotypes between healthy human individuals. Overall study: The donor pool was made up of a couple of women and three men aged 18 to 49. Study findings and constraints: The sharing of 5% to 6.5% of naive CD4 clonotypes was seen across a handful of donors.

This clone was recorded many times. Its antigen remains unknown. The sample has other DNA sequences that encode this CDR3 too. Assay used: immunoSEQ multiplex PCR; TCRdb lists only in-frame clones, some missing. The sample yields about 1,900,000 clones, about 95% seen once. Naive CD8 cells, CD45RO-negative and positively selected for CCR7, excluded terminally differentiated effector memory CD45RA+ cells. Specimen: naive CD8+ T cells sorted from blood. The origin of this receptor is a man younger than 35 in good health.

CDR3 amino acids: CASSFSYEQYF. Written as DNA, the CDR3 is TGTGCCAGCAGCTTCTCCTACGAGCAGTACTTC. The chain uses TRBV7-2 and TRBJ2-7; no clear D gene. The germline V gene has CDR1 SGHTA and CDR2 FQGNSA. This CDR3 contains 11 residues. V lost 3 bases to trimming and J lost 0 bases, with 0 bases between them.